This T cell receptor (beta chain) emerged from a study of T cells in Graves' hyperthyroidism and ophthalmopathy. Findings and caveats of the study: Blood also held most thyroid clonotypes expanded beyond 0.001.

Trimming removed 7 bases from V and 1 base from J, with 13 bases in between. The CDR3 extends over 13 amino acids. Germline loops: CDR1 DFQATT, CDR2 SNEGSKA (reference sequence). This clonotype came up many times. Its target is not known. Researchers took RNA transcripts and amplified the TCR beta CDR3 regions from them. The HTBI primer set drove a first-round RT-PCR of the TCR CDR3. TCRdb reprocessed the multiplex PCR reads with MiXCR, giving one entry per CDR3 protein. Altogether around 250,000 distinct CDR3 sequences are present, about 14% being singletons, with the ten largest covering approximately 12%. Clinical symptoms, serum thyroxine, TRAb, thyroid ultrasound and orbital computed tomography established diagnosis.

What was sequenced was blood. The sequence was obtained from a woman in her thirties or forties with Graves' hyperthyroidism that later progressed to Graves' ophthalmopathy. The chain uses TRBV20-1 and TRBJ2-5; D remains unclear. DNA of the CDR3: TGCAGTGATTTAACTACAATCCAAGAGACCCAGTACTTC. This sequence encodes CSDLTTIQETQYF.